These 11 T cell receptor beta chains were sequenced from one sample in a study of blood T cell repertoires in COVID-19. Some clones are missing from TCRdb's copy, which holds only in-frame ones; the method was immunoSEQ multiplex PCR. The table has roughly 55,000 clones, less than 85% seen once. Source material: peripheral blood. The receptors stem from a human donor in a cohort sampled during active COVID-19.

This clone came up a few times. V gene TRBV5-1 combines with J gene TRBJ2-7, with a tentative D call TRBD1 (5 bases). V dropped 0 bases and J dropped 0 bases, with 7 bases sitting between them. Germline V gene data show CDR1 as SGHRS and CDR2 as YFSETQ. The CDR3 extends over 14 amino acids. CDR3 protein: CASSLEDTSYEQYF. The CDR3 coding sequence is TGCGCCAGCAGCTTGGAGGACACCTCCTACGAGCAGTACTTC.

The chain has TRBV5-6 and TRBJ2-2; D might be TRBD1 (5 bases). Trimming cost V 0 bases and J 6 bases, with 6 bases left between them. The CDR3 sequence is 13 residues long. CDR1 SGHDT and CDR2 YYEEEE come from the germline V gene. CDR3 sequence reads: CASSLGGPGELFF. CDR3 coding DNA: TGTGCCAGCAGCTTGGGGGGCCCCGGGGAGCTGTTTTTT.

CDR3 amino acids: CASSRTGNQPQHF. For the CDR3, the DNA is TGTGCCAGCAGTCGGACAGGCAATCAGCCCCAGCATTTT. This chain uses TRBV27 with TRBJ1-5; a possible D gene is TRBD1 (6 bases). Trimming stripped 5 bases from V and 2 bases from J, with 7 bases between. Germline lookup yields CDR1 MNHEY and CDR2 SMNVEV (reference sequence). The CDR3 has 13 residues.

The chain is built from TRBV28 and TRBJ1-2; D perhaps matches TRBD1 (6 bases). Germline CDR1 is MDHEN and CDR2 is SYDVKM. This CDR3 region has 16 residues. Trimming pared 1 base from V and 5 bases from J, leaving 17 bases between. The DNA of the CDR3 is TGTGCCAGCAGTTTATTAGGGGGAATAACGAGGTATGGCTACACCTTC. Amino acids: CASSLLGGITRYGYTF.

This chain uses TRBV5-6 with TRBJ2-3; tentatively, D is TRBD2 (6 bases). Germline CDR1 is SGHDT and CDR2 is YYEEEE. This CDR3 spans 13 amino acids. Trimming removed 4 bases at V and 3 bases at J, with 9 bases between. The DNA of the CDR3 is TGTGCCAGCAGCGGGGACTCAACAGATACGCAGTATTTT. The encoded protein is CASSGDSTDTQYF.

V usage is TRBV15 and J usage is TRBJ2-7; 9 nucleotides line up with TRBD2. V dropped 5 bases and J dropped 3; count of bases not matched to a gene: 5. The CDR3 loop spans 14 amino acids. The V gene's germline CDR1 is LNHNV and CDR2 YYDKDF (reference sequence). The CDR3 loop reads CATSGQLAGYEQYF. In nucleotides, the CDR3 is TGTGCCACCAGCGGCCAACTAGCGGGCTACGAGCAGTACTTC.

The rearrangement joins TRBV27 to TRBJ2-1; possibly TRBD2 for D (6 bases). CDR1 is MNHEY and CDR2 is SMNVEV in the germline V gene (reference sequence). V dropped 0 bases and J dropped 9 bases, with 9 bases sitting between them. This CDR3 has 13 amino acids. The CDR3 sequence is CASSLSGTLEQFF. The CDR3 DNA follows: TGTGCCAGCAGTTTATCGGGGACTCTTGAGCAGTTCTTC.

V gene TRBV28 combines with J gene TRBJ2-4; 11 bases agree with TRBD2. Germline V gene sequence: CDR1 MDHEN, CDR2 SYDVKM. The V gene end was trimmed by 4 bases and the J gene end by 0 bases; junction bases not matched to a gene: 8. The CDR3 loop spans 18 amino acids. CDR3: CASSSRTTSGVAKNIQYF. In nucleotides, the CDR3 is TGTGCCAGCAGTTCACGAACGACTAGCGGGGTAGCCAAAAACATTCAGTACTTC. The entire variable domain, with the rest obtained from reference TRBV28 and TRBJ2-4, is as follows: DVKVTQSSRYLVKRTGEKVFLECVQDMDHENMFWYRQDPGLGLRLIYFSYDVKMKEKGDIPEGYSVSREKKERFSLILESASTNQTSMYLCASSSRTTSGVAKNIQYFGAGTRLSVL.

The rearrangement links TRBV11-3 to TRBJ2-3; D is uncertain. Trimming took 3 bases from V and 3 from J, leaving 10 bases between them. Germline CDR1 and CDR2: SGHNT and YENEEA. This CDR3 is 14 amino acids long. The CDR3: CASSLNPKTDTQYF. Written as DNA, the CDR3 is TGTGCCAGCAGCTTGAATCCTAAAACAGATACGCAGTATTTT.

The CDR3 sequence is CASSSAGLRGVEQFF. The CDR3 coding sequence is TGTGCCAGCAGTTCAGCGGGACTCCGGGGTGTTGAGCAGTTCTTC. The chain recombines TRBV27 with TRBJ2-1; TRBD2 agrees at 7 bases. CDR1 and CDR2 (germline): MNHEY, SMNVEV (reference sequence). V was clipped by 4 bases and J by 9 bases; unmatched bases: 12. The CDR3 totals 15 residues.

The chain joins TRBV27 to TRBJ2-2, with 8 bases fitting TRBD1. The germline CDR1 and CDR2 sequences are MNHEY and SMNVEV (reference sequence). The CDR3 runs to 15 residues. V was pared by 5 bases and J by 4 bases, with 6 bases of the junction left unmatched. The CDR3 region is CASSPRQGSTGELFF. The CDR3 nucleotides are TGTGCCAGCAGTCCGCGACAGGGGTCCACCGGGGAGCTGTTTTTT.